This passage covers 6 T cell receptor beta chains from one sample sequenced in a study of vaccination and CD4 T cells after COVID-19. Sequenced with the Oncomine TCR Beta short-read assay was DNA taken from cultured CD4+ T cells. A single record per CDR3 protein comes from TCRdb applying MiXCR to the PCR reads. The sample has 10,000 to 15,000 distinct CDR3 sequences, about three quarters seen once. These TCRs' antigens remain unknown. The treatment denotes: roughly ten-day PBMC culture with coronavirus spike peptide pools or control peptides (ViraFEST assay). Material: CD4+ T cells from blood, cultured in vitro. These receptor sequences come from a human donor who had recovered from COVID-19.

The chain links TRBV20-1 to TRBJ2-5; D not resolved. CDR1 is DFQATT, CDR2 SNEGSKA, per germline (reference sequence). V lost 5 bases and J 5 bases, leaving 9 bases between the germline ends. This CDR3 contains 11 residues. The CDR3 DNA is TGCAGTGCTCCCCTACGGGAGACCCAGTACTTC. Amino acid sequence: CSAPLRETQYF.

The genes are TRBV6-2 or TRBV6-3 and TRBJ2-5, with 8 bases identical to TRBD1. Germline V gene data show CDR1 as MNHEY and CDR2 as SVGEGT. This CDR3 spans 15 amino acids. The V and J ends lost 5 bases and 4 bases, in that order; junction bases with no gene match: 9. The DNA for the CDR3 is TGTGCCAGCAGTGACAGGGGCATTAGGGGAGAGACCCAGTACTTC. Protein sequence: CASSDRGIRGETQYF.

The rearrangement links TRBV27 to TRBJ1-2, with TRBD1 identical over 8 bases. CDR1 is MNHEY and CDR2 is SMNVEV in the germline V gene (reference sequence). The CDR3 is 14 residues long. Unmatched junction bases numbered 7, after V lost 2 bases and J lost 8 bases. CDR3 nucleotides: TGTGCCAGCAGTTTAGCCAGGGGGCCTGGGGGCTACACCTTC. Translating it yields CASSLARGPGGYTF.

The chain links TRBV28 to TRBJ2-5, with D uncertain. The V and J ends lost 1 base and 1 base respectively, with 10 bases between them. The CDR3 runs 15 residues. Germline-derived CDR1 and CDR2 are MDHEN and SYDVKM. Written as DNA, the CDR3 is TGTGCCAGCAGTTTATTAGGTCGGATCCAAGAGACCCAGTACTTC. Amino acids: CASSLLGRIQETQYF.

The chain carries TRBV27 and TRBJ1-1; TRBD1 matches 7 bases. V dropped 5 bases and J dropped 6; count of bases not matched to a gene: 9. CDR3 length: 14 residues. Germline CDR1 and CDR2: MNHEY and SMNVEV (reference sequence). The CDR3 DNA reads TGTGCCAGCAGTCGACAGGGAATTGGCGCTGAAGCTTTCTTT. Its protein product is CASSRQGIGAEAFF.

Note on this clonotype: Germline and junction disagree at one end, which may indicate a read error. V gene TRBV20-1 combines with J gene TRBJ1-6, with D possibly being TRBD1 (6 bases). There are 17 residues in the CDR3. Germline V gene sequence: CDR1 DFQATT, CDR2 SNEGSKA (reference sequence). CDR3 in amino acids: CSAREFGQSSYNSPLHF. The CDR3 DNA is TGCAGCGCTAGAGAGTTTGGACAGAGCTCCTATAATTCACCCCTCCACTTT.